The 15 T cell receptor beta chains presented below share a single source sample, sequenced in a study of CD8+ T cells in alopecia areata. Once RNA had been extracted, it was reverse transcribed into cDNA to act as the sequencing template. Repertoires were generated with immunoSEQ multiplex PCR, while TCRdb's copy carries only in-frame clones and drops some. The sample yields 100,000 to 150,000 clones, about 50% seen once. Sequences were derived from CD8+ T cells sorted from blood, sampled at week 0. The receptors stem from a human donor with alopecia areata.

This clone was observed a few times. This rearrangement joins TRBV29-1 to TRBJ2-2; 8 positions agree with TRBD1. Germline trimming cut 7 bases from V and 5 bases from J; bases unmatched to any gene: 15. Germline CDR1 and CDR2: SQVTM and ANQGSEA. This CDR3 contains 16 residues. The CDR3: CSARRPGQGGTGELFF. In DNA form, the CDR3 reads TGCAGCGCTAGACGTCCCGGACAGGGTGGAACCGGGGAGCTGTTTTTT.

V is TRBV5-6 and J is TRBJ2-7; the match to TRBD2 covers 14 bases. From germline, CDR1 is SGHDT and CDR2 YYEEEE. The CDR3 totals 17 residues. V gave up 5 bases and J gave up 3 bases; unmatched junction bases: 10. For the CDR3, the DNA is TGTGCCAGCAGAGACGGACTAGCGGGGGGAGACGACTACGAGCAGTACTTC. Protein: CASRDGLAGGDDYEQYF.

In this sample, this clone turned up once. The genes are TRBV5-1 and TRBJ2-3; 7 bases line up with TRBD1. The CDR3 is 14 residues long. Trimming took 1 base from V and 4 from J; bases not matched to a gene: 3. Germline assignment: CDR1 SGHRS and CDR2 YFSETQ. The CDR3 DNA follows: TGCGCCAGCAGCTTGACCGGGACAGCAGATACGCAGTATTTT. Translated: CASSLTGTADTQYF.

The chain couples TRBV9 to TRBJ1-2; tentative D call: TRBD1 (5 bases). The ends were cut back, 0 bases at V and 4 bases at J, with 16 bases in the middle. Germline CDR1 is SGDLS and CDR2 is YYNGEE. The CDR3 loop spans 16 amino acids. The CDR3 here is CASSVDRAGQTYGYTF. DNA of the CDR3: TGTGCCAGCAGCGTAGATCGGGCGGGGCAGACCTATGGCTACACCTTC.

This clone was counted between two and nine times. CDR3 in DNA: TGTGCCAGCAGCTCAGCCTTACCCGGTACGCAGTATTTT. Protein sequence: CASSSALPGTQYF. The chain combines TRBV13 with TRBJ2-3; D is unclear. Trimming pared 4 bases from V and 8 bases from J, leaving 13 bases between. The CDR3 runs to 13 residues. Germline assignment: CDR1 PRHDT and CDR2 FYEKMQ (reference sequence).

The chain couples TRBV11-2 to TRBJ2-7; 11 positions match TRBD1. V dropped 7 bases and J dropped 4; count of bases not matched to a gene: 12. CDR1 is SGHAT, CDR2 FQNNGV, per germline. This CDR3 has 16 residues. CDR3 DNA sequence: TGTGCCAGCAACCAACCACACCGGGACAGGGGGTACGAGCAGTACTTC. This codes for CASNQPHRDRGYEQYF.

The CDR3 nucleotides read TGTGCCAGCAGCCGACAGGGACGCACAGATACGCAGTATTTT. Protein: CASSRQGRTDTQYF. This chain joins TRBV7-9 and TRBJ2-3, with 7 bases that match TRBD1. The CDR3 sequence is 14 residues long. Germline CDR1 reads SEHNR; CDR2 reads FQNEAQ (reference sequence). V shed 5 bases, J shed 1 base, and the junction held 3 bases outside the gene matches. Drawing the rest from reference TRBV7-9 and TRBJ2-3, the complete variable domain is DTGVSQNPRHKITKRGQNVTFRCDPISEHNRLYWYRQTLGQGPEFLTYFQNEAQLEKSRLLSDRFSAERPKGSFSTLEIQRTEQGDSAMYLCASSRQGRTDTQYFGPGTRLTVL.

This clone was observed a few times. The CDR3 nucleotides read TGTGCCAGCAGCACTACAGGGACGGGACAGCCCCAGCATTTT. It specifies CASSTTGTGQPQHF. The chain has TRBV9 and TRBJ1-5, with D tentatively TRBD1 (6 bases). Germline values: CDR1 SGDLS, CDR2 YYNGEE. V lost 4 bases to trimming and J lost 7 bases, with 15 bases between them. The CDR3 runs to 14 residues.

This chain links TRBV5-1 with TRBJ2-5; 9 nucleotides agree with TRBD1. Trimming removed 8 bases from V and 2 bases from J; junction bases left unmatched: 10. CDR3 length equals 15 residues. Germline V gene lookup returns CDR1 SGHRS and CDR2 YFSETQ. CDR3 sequence: CASNYGQGPQETQYF. As DNA, the CDR3 is TGCGCCAGTAACTACGGACAGGGGCCTCAAGAGACCCAGTACTTC. The full variable domain, completed using reference TRBV5-1 and TRBJ2-5, is KAGVTQTPRYLIKTRGQQVTLSCSPISGHRSVSWYQQTPGQGLQFLFEYFSETQRNKGNFPGRFSGRQFSNSRSEMNVSTLELGDSALYLCASNYGQGPQETQYFGPGTRLLVL.

The J gene is TRBJ1-6, the V gene TRBV30, with D perhaps TRBD1 (5 bases). The CDR3 runs 14 residues. The germline gives CDR1 GTSNPN, CDR2 SVGIG (reference sequence). Between the trimmed V and J ends, which lost 4 bases and 6 bases, there was a span of 13 bases. CDR3 DNA: TGTGCCTGGAACGAAGAGCAGGGTAATTCACCCCTCCACTTT. Residues: CAWNEEQGNSPLHF.

This clone occurred a few times. The rearrangement uses TRBV27 and TRBJ1-4, with unresolved D. This CDR3 region has 14 residues. From germline, CDR1 is MNHEY and CDR2 SMNVEV (reference sequence). The ends were cut back, 2 bases at V and 4 bases at J, with 8 bases in the middle. The CDR3 protein is CASSLLGNNEKLFF. The CDR3 coding sequence is TGTGCCAGCAGTTTACTGGGGAATAATGAAAAACTGTTTTTT.

The rearrangement uses TRBV27 and TRBJ1-2; TRBD1 aligns across 8 bases. In germline, CDR1 is MNHEY, CDR2 SMNVEV (reference sequence). CDR3 length: 14 amino acids. The trim removed 2 bases at V and 5 bases at J, leaving 4 bases unmatched. The CDR3 DNA reads as TGTGCCAGCAGTTTAGATGGACAGGGATATGGCTACACCTTC. It yields the protein CASSLDGQGYGYTF.

In this sample, this clone turned up a few times. The J gene is TRBJ2-7, the V gene TRBV7-8; D is possibly TRBD1 (7 bases). Germline assignment: CDR1 SGHVS and CDR2 FQNEAQ. The CDR3 consists of 15 residues. V lost 1 base to trimming and J lost 1 base, with 11 bases between them. The CDR3, as DNA: TGTGCCAGCAGCTTAGGGGCGGGACAGTCCTACGAGCAGTACTTC. It codes for CASSLGAGQSYEQYF. Based on the CDR3 plus reference TRBV7-8 and TRBJ2-7, the full variable domain is GAGVSQSPRYKVAKRGQDVALRCDPISGHVSLFWYQQALGQGPEFLTYFQNEAQLDKSGLPSDRFFAERPEGSVSTLKIQRTQQEDSAVYLCASSLGAGQSYEQYFGPGTRLTVT.

V usage is TRBV30 and J usage is TRBJ2-3, with 14 bases that match TRBD2. Germline CDR1 reads GTSNPN; CDR2 reads SVGIG (reference sequence). The J segment lost 2 bases and the V segment lost 2 bases, leaving 6 bases of the junction unmatched. The CDR3 length is 17 residues. This CDR3 reads CAWSLLGLAGATDTQYF. The CDR3 coding sequence is TGTGCCTGGAGTCTTTTGGGACTAGCGGGGGCCACAGATACGCAGTATTTT.

This clone occurred a few times. The sample holds other DNA sequences that translate to the same CDR3. V and J are TRBV30 and TRBJ1-1, with 11 bases lining up with TRBD1. Germline V gene data show CDR1 as GTSNPN and CDR2 as SVGIG (reference sequence). The CDR3 has 14 amino acids. The J segment lost 5 bases and the V segment lost 3 bases, leaving 5 bases of the junction unmatched. The CDR3 DNA follows: TGTGCCTGGAGCGTAGGGACAGGGGGGACTGAAGCTTTCTTT. Translating it yields CAWSVGTGGTEAFF.